This paragraph reports one T cell receptor beta chain. What it recognizes is unknown. The germline V gene encodes CDR1 SNHLY and CDR2 FYNNEI. The CDR3 is made up of 14 amino acids. Trimming shortened V by 4 bases and J by 4 bases, and 11 bases separated the two germline ends. This record belongs to a study of T cell responses to AZD1222 COVID-19 vaccine. Study results and caveats: Baseline seropositivity characterized only six AZD1222 recipients. Reports say nearly half of spike-specific TCRs go after unmutated variant regions.

Produced via immunoSEQ multiplex PCR; TCRdb's table is partial and in-frame only. The sample includes 100,000 to 140,000 clones, roughly 90% of them seen just once. This sequence joins TRBV2 and TRBJ1-3, with D hard to call. The TCR comes from an adult who received the AZD1222 COVID-19 vaccine. The material was peripheral blood, obtained 28 days after the second AZD1222 dose. The CDR3 reads CASSGVRAGNTIYF. DNA of the CDR3: TGTGCCAGCAGTGGTGTCCGGGCAGGAAACACCATATATTTT.